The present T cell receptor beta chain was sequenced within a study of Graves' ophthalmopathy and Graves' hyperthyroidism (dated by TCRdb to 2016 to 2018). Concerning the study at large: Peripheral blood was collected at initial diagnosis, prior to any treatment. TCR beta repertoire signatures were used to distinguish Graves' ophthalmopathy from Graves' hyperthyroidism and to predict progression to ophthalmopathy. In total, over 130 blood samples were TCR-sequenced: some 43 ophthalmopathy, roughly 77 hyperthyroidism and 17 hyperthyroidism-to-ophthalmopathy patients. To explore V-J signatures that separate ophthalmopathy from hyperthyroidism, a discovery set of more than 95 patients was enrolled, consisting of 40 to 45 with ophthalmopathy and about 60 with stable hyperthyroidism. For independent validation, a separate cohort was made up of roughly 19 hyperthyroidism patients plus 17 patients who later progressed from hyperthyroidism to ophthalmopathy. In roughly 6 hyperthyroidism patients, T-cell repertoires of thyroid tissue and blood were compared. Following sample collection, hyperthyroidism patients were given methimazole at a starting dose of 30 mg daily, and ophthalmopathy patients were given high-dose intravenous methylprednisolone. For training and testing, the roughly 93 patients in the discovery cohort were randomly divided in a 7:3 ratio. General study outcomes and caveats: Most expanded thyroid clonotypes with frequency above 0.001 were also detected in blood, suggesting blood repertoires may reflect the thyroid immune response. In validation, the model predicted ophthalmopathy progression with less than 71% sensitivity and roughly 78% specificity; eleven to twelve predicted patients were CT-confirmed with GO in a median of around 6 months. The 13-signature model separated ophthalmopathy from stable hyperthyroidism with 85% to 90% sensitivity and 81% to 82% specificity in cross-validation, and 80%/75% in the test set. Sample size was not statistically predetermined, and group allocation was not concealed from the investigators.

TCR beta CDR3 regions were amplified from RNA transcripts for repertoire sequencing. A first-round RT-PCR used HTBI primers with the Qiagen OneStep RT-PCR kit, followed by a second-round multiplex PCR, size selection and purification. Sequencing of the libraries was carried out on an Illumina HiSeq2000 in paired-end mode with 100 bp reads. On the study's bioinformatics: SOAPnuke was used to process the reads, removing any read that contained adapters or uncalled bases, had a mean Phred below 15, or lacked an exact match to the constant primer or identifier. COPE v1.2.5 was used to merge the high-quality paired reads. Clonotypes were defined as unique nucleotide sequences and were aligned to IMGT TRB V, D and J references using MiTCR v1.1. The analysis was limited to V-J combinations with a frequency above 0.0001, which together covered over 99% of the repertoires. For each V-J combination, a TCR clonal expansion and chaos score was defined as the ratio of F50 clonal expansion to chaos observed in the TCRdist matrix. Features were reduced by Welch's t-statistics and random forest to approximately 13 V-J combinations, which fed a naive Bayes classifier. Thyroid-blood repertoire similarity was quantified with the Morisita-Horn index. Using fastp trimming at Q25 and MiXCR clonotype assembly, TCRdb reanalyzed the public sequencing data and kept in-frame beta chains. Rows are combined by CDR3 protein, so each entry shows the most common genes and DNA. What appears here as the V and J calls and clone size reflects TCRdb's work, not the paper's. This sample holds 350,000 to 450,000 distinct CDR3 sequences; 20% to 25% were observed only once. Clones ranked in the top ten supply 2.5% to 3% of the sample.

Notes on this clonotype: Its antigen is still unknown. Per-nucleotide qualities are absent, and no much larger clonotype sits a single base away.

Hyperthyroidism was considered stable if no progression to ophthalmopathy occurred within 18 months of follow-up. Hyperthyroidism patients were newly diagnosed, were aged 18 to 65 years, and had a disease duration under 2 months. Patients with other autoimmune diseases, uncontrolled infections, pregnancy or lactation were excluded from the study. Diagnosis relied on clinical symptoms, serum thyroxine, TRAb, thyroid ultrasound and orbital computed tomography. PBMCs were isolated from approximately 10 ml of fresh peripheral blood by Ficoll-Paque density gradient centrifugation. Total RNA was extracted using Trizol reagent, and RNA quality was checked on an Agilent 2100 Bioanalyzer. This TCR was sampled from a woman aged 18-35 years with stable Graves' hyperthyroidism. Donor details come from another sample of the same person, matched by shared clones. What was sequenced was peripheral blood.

The CDR3 region reads CSARDHAGPGAFF. DNA sequence: TGCAGTGCTAGAGATCATGCCGGACCTGGGGCTTTCTTT. The V and J segments used are TRBV20-1 and TRBJ1-1; no confident D gene assignment can be made. Per the germline V gene (reference sequence), DFQATT is the CDR1 and SNEGSKA is the CDR2. Relative to germline, V is 0 bases shorter and J is 11 bases shorter, with 16 bases between their ends. From the cysteine up to the phenylalanine, the CDR3 has a length of 13 residues. Kept here is only the CDR3 DNA, which spans 39 bases and is read in frame from base 1.